This T cell receptor (beta chain) was captured in a study of blood T cells in healthy people across ages. Through a sample-barcoded 5' primer and a J-beta primer mix, a second PCR was run for roughly 7 to 11 cycles. Using its own MiXCR run on the 5' RACE reads, TCRdb lists one record per CDR3 protein. The table has 1.2 million to 1.5 million distinct CDR3 sequences, approximately 38% seen once. Germline V gene data show CDR1 as LGHDT and CDR2 as YNNKEL (reference sequence). The CDR3 consists of 13 residues. V shed 7 bases and J shed 10 bases, with 17 bases lying between them. The sequence came from a woman between 18 and 29 years old in good health. V gene TRBV3-1 combines with J gene TRBJ2-1; unclear D gene. Sequenced sample: blood. The CDR3 sequence is CASTAAGLTEQFF. The CDR3 DNA reads TGTGCCAGCACCGCGGCTGGGCTAACAGAGCAGTTCTTC.